The 9 T cell receptor beta chains given below trace back to one sample, sequenced in a study of T-cell reconstitution after alpha-beta-depleted transplantation in children. A TCRbeta library incorporating unique molecular identifiers was prepared. TCRdb analysed the PCR reads with MiXCR anew, one entry per CDR3 protein. The sample carries about 210,000 distinct CDR3 sequences, roughly 15% recorded once. Sequencing used PBMCs, mostly from graft donor cells, obtained 360 days after TCRalphabeta/CD19-depleted stem cell transplant. These receptors originate from a male patient aged 2 to 9 who had a stem cell transplant for acute lymphoblastic leukemia, so the T cells may come from the graft donor.

This clonotype turned up a few times. The chain links TRBV10-3 to TRBJ2-7; a weak D match, TRBD2 (6 bases). Germline V gene data show CDR1 as ENHRY and CDR2 as SYGVKD. The V end lost 4 bases, the J end lost 4 bases, and 11 bases lay between the germline ends. CDR3 length: 13 amino acids. CDR3 sequence (DNA): TGTGCCATCAGTGGGCACCGGGGGTACGAGCAGTACTTC. This codes for CAISGHRGYEQYF.

The rearrangement links TRBV29-1 to TRBJ2-1, with D possibly TRBD1 on 5 matching bases. CDR3 length: 17 residues. The V gene lost 2 bases and the J gene lost 0 bases, with 17 bases spanning the gap. CDR1 and CDR2 from the germline V gene are SQVTM and ANQGSEA. The CDR3 here is CSVEYRTPLSSYNEQFF. The DNA of the CDR3 is TGCAGCGTTGAATACAGGACACCATTAAGCTCCTACAATGAGCAGTTCTTC.

The table lists this clonotype with a few counts. The V call is TRBV20-1, the J call TRBJ1-5; D ambiguous. CDR1 and CDR2 from the germline V gene are DFQATT and SNEGSKA (reference sequence). The CDR3 extends over 11 amino acids. Between the trimmed V and J ends, which lost 2 bases and 11 bases, there was a span of 10 bases. CDR3 loop: CSARTGQAQHF. The CDR3 DNA follows: TGCAGTGCTAGAACGGGCCAGGCCCAGCATTTT.

This clonotype was picked up a small number of times. This CDR3 reads CASSSRAGLQSYEQYF. CDR3 bases: TGTGCCAGCAGCTCAAGGGCGGGACTTCAATCCTACGAGCAGTACTTC. The chain joins TRBV7-2 to TRBJ2-7; a possible D gene is TRBD2 (6 bases). CDR3 size: 16 residues. Germline CDR1 SGHTA, CDR2 FQGNSA. V lost 4 bases and J 1 base, leaving 17 bases between the germline ends.

In this sample, this clonotype turned up many times. CDR3 amino acids: CASSLGTASYEQYF. CDR3 DNA sequence: TGTGCCAGCAGTTTGGGGACAGCCTCCTACGAGCAGTACTTC. The rearrangement uses TRBV27 and TRBJ2-7; 7 bases are shared with TRBD1. The germline gives CDR1 MNHEY, CDR2 SMNVEV (reference sequence). V lost 3 bases and J lost 0; bases outside the gene matches: 2. The CDR3 runs to 14 residues.

This chain joins TRBV29-1 and TRBJ1-3; D uncertain. Between the trimmed V and J ends, which lost 4 bases and 2 bases, there was a span of 9 bases. CDR1 SQVTM and CDR2 ANQGSEA come from the germline V gene. This CDR3 spans 13 amino acids. The DNA of the CDR3 is TGCAGCGTTGCCATTGCGGCTGGAAACACCATATATTTT. Its translation is CSVAIAAGNTIYF.

This clonotype was picked up a small number of times. The gene calls are TRBV2 and TRBJ1-6, with D tentatively TRBD1 (5 bases). Germline CDR1 and CDR2: SNHLY and FYNNEI. CDR3 length: 12 amino acids. The V end was cut by 9 bases, the J end by 8 bases, with 11 bases between. CDR3 sequence reads: CARGAGYSPLHF. CDR3 DNA: TGTGCCAGAGGGGCAGGATATTCACCCCTCCACTTT.

This chain links TRBV7-7 with TRBJ2-5; tentatively, D is TRBD1 (6 bases). Germline V gene data show CDR1 as SSHAT and CDR2 as FNYEAQ (reference sequence). With 1 base removed from V and 4 bases from J, the gap between germline ends came to 7 bases. This CDR3 has 13 residues. Here the CDR3 DNA reads TGTGCCAGCAGCTTAGAAGGGGGAGAGACCCAGTACTTC. Its protein is CASSLEGGETQYF.

The V and J genes are TRBV12-3 or TRBV12-4 and TRBJ1-1; TRBD1 matches at 9 bases. CDR3 size: 14 residues. V dropped 2 bases and J dropped 5; count of bases not matched to a gene: 3. CDR3 sequence reads: CASSLLQGATEAFF. The CDR3 nucleotides read TGTGCCAGCAGTTTACTACAGGGGGCAACTGAAGCTTTCTTT.